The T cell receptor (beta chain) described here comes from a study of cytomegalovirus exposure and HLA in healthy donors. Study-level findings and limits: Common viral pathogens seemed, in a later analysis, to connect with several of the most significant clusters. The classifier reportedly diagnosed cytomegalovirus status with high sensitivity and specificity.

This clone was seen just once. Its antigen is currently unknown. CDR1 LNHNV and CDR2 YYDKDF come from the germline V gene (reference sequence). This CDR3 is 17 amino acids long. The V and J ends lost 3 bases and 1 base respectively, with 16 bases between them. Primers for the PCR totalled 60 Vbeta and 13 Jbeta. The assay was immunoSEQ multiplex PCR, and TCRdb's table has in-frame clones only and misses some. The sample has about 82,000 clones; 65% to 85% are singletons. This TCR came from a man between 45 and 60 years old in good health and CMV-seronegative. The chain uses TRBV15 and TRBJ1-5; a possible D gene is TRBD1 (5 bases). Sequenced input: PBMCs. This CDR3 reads CATSRGFSGLSNQPQHF. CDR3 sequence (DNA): TGTGCCACCAGCAGGGGATTCTCAGGGCTGAGCAATCAGCCCCAGCATTTT.